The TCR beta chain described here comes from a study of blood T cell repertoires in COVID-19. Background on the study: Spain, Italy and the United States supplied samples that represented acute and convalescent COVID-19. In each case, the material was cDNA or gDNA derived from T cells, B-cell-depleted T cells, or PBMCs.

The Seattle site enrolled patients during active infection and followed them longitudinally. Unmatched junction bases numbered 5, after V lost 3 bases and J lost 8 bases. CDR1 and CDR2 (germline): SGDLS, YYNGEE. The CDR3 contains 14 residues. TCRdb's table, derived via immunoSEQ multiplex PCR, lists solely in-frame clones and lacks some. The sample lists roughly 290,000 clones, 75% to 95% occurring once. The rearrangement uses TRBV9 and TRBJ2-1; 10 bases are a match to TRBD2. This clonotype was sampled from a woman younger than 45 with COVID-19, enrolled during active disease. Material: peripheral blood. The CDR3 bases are TGTGCCAGCAGCGCCCTAGCGGGAGCCCATGAGCAGTTCTTC. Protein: CASSALAGAHEQFF.